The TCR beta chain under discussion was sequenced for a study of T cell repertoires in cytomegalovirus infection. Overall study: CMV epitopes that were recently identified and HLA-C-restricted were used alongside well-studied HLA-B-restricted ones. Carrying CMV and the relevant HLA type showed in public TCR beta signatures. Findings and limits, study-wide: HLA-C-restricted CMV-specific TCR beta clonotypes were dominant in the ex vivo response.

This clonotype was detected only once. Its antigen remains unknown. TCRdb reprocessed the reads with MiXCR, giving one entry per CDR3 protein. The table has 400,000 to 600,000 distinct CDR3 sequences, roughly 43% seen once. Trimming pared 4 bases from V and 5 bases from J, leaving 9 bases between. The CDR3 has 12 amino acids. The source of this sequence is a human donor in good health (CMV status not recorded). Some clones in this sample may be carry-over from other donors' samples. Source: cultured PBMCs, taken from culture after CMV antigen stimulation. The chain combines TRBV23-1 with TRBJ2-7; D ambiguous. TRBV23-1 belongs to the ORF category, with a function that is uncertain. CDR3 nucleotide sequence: TGCGCCAGCAGTCTCCTTCCCGACGAGCAGTACTTC. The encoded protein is CASSLLPDEQYF.